Presented here are 27 T cell receptor beta chains from one specimen sequenced in a study of blood T cell repertoires in COVID-19. Profiled with immunoSEQ multiplex PCR; TCRdb holds only in-frame clones, not every one. The data contain approximately 300,000 clones, roughly 85% of them seen just once; the ten biggest clones take up under 2%. Sequencing was done on a sample of PBMCs or T cells enriched from blood (not recorded which). These receptors were collected from a woman aged 30 to 39 who had been exposed to COVID-19.

This chain joins TRBV21-1 and TRBJ1-5; the listed D gene, TRBD1, was not tested against the DNA. TRBV21-1 is a recognized pseudogene. The CDR3 is 17 amino acids. The CDR3 DNA follows: TGTGCCAGCAGCAAAAAACCGTGGACAGGGGCTTCTCAGCCCCAGCATTTT. Translated: CASSKKPWTGASQPQHF.

CDR3 in amino acids: CAISEVRTEGGYTF. The CDR3 nucleotides are TGTGCCATCAGTGAAGTCAGGACAGAGGGTGGCTACACCTTC. The gene calls are TRBV10-3 and TRBJ1-2; D possibly corresponds to TRBD1 (6 bases). Germline V gene lookup returns CDR1 ENHRY and CDR2 SYGVKD. V was pared by 3 bases and J by 7 bases, with 15 bases between. The CDR3 runs to 14 residues.

This chain joins TRBV9 and TRBJ2-5; a weak D match, TRBD2 (5 bases). The length of the CDR3 is 14 residues. Looked up from germline, CDR1 is SGDLS and CDR2 is YYNGEE. The V gene lost 0 bases and the J gene lost 1 base, with 7 bases spanning the gap. The CDR3 is CASSVAGSQETQYF. DNA of the CDR3: TGTGCCAGCAGCGTAGCGGGGTCCCAAGAGACCCAGTACTTC.

This CDR3 is CSATASQGGATYGYTF. DNA of the CDR3: TGCAGCGCAACGGCCTCACAGGGGGGGGCGACGTATGGCTACACCTTC. The chain employs TRBV29-1 and TRBJ1-2; 8 bases are shared with TRBD1. V lost 7 bases, J lost 5 bases, and 18 bases stayed unmatched. This CDR3 spans 16 amino acids. The V gene's germline CDR1 is SQVTM and CDR2 ANQGSEA.

V is TRBV28 and J is TRBJ1-5, with TRBD1 as a possible D gene (5 bases). Germline CDR1 and CDR2: MDHEN and SYDVKM. V lost 6 bases, J lost 3 bases, and 12 bases lay in between. The CDR3 has 14 residues. CDR3 bases: TGTGCCAGCAGCTTTACAGGAGACAATCAGCCCCAGCATTTT. It yields the protein CASSFTGDNQPQHF.

This clone was seen only a few times. The chain links TRBV27 to TRBJ2-3; TRBD2 agrees at 13 bases. The CDR3 has 21 amino acids. V shed 2 bases and J 1 base; nucleotides not matched to a gene: 15. Germline assignment: CDR1 MNHEY and CDR2 SMNVEV (reference sequence). CDR3 loop: CASSLLAGTSGTRRRTDTQYF. The CDR3 region has the DNA TGTGCCAGCAGTTTACTTGCCGGGACTAGCGGGACCCGCCGCCGCACAGATACGCAGTATTTT.

The V gene is TRBV13, the J gene TRBJ1-2, with 7 bases lining up with TRBD1. The CDR3 loop spans 15 amino acids. With 1 base clipped from V and 3 bases from J, the junction kept 5 bases outside the gene matches. Germline CDR1 is PRHDT and CDR2 is FYEKMQ (reference sequence). The CDR3 sequence: CASSLARDSDYGYTF. The CDR3 bases are TGTGCCAGCAGCTTAGCCCGGGACAGCGACTATGGCTACACCTTC.

Regarding this clone: Just one base apart from a much larger clone, this may be a read error. V gene TRBV13 combines with J gene TRBJ1-1; no reliable D call. This CDR3 has 11 amino acids. V was trimmed by 5 bases and J by 1 base, leaving 2 bases between them. Per the germline V gene, CDR1 is PRHDT and CDR2 is FYEKMQ (reference sequence). The CDR3 bases are TGTGCCAGCAGCCGGAACACTGAAGCTTTCTTT. Its translation is CASSRNTEAFF.

The chain carries TRBV4-3 and TRBJ1-5, with 10 bases that match TRBD1. V was clipped by 4 bases and J by 5 bases; unmatched bases: 8. Germline V gene sequence: CDR1 LGHNA, CDR2 YSLEER. The CDR3 runs to 16 residues. The CDR3 spells CASSPDRGRSDQPQHF. The CDR3 DNA is TGCGCCAGCAGCCCCGACAGGGGGCGGTCAGATCAGCCCCAGCATTTT.

The rearrangement uses TRBV7-2 and TRBJ2-3; D is perhaps TRBD2 (6 bases). This CDR3 has 13 residues. Trimming cost V 5 bases and J 4 bases, with 10 bases left between them. Per germline, CDR1 SGHTA and CDR2 FQGNSA. CDR3 in DNA: TGTGCCAGCAGCAGACTAGTACCAGATACGCAGTATTTT. Translating gives CASSRLVPDTQYF.

The chain uses TRBV9 and TRBJ2-3; 7 bases match TRBD2. Germline V lookup: CDR1 SGDLS, CDR2 YYNGEE. CDR3 length: 15 amino acids. V was pared by 0 bases and J by 6 bases, with 7 bases of the junction left unmatched. CDR3 in amino acids: CASSVGSGAIDTQYF. The CDR3 DNA follows: TGTGCCAGCAGCGTAGGGAGCGGGGCCATTGATACGCAGTATTTT.

This chain links TRBV19 with TRBJ2-7, with no clear D. Germline lookup yields CDR1 LNHDA and CDR2 SQIVND (reference sequence). The length of the CDR3 is 13 residues. The V gene lost 4 bases and the J gene lost 5 bases, with 12 bases spanning the gap. The CDR3 reads CASSNRVWDEQYF. CDR3 DNA sequence: TGTGCCAGTAGTAACCGGGTCTGGGACGAGCAGTACTTC.

This clone was picked up one time. The genes are TRBV6-2 or TRBV6-3 and TRBJ2-2; 7 positions match TRBD1. V shed 5 bases and J 4 bases; nucleotides not matched to a gene: 7. The germline V gene has CDR1 MNHEY and CDR2 SVGEGT. The CDR3 extends over 15 amino acids. In DNA form, the CDR3 reads TGTGCCAGCAGTCCGACAGGGATTAGCACCGGGGAGCTGTTTTTT. Translated: CASSPTGISTGELFF.

Notes on this clone: The junction and the germline gene differ at one end; a read error may be behind it. The chain carries TRBV6-1 and TRBJ1-4, with 7 bases lining up with TRBD1. There are 13 residues in the CDR3. Germline CDR1 and CDR2: MNHNS and SASEGT. The CDR3 loop reads CASGDRANEKLFF. The CDR3 DNA reads TGTGCCAGCGGTGACAGGGCGAATGAAAAACTGTTTTTT.

V is TRBV5-1 and J is TRBJ2-6; D might be TRBD1 (5 bases). Germline V gene data show CDR1 as SGHRS and CDR2 as YFSETQ. Trimming took off 0 bases at V and 0 bases at J, with 13 bases between the two ends. This CDR3 has 18 residues. This CDR3 is CASSLVGALYSGANVLTF. The DNA of the CDR3 is TGCGCCAGCAGCTTGGTAGGGGCCCTCTACTCTGGGGCCAACGTCCTGACTTTC.

The chain joins TRBV28 to TRBJ2-1, with 10 bases fitting TRBD1. CDR3 length: 19 amino acids. Trimming removed 4 bases from V and 8 bases from J; junction bases left unmatched: 20. Germline V gene lookup returns CDR1 MDHEN and CDR2 SYDVKM. DNA for the CDR3: TGTGCCAGCAGTTCCACCCGGACCTGGAATCGACAGGGGGCCTATGAGCAGTTCTTC. Its protein product is CASSSTRTWNRQGAYEQFF. Full variable domain (missing parts from reference TRBV28 and TRBJ2-1): DVKVTQSSRYLVKRTGEKVFLECVQDMDHENMFWYRQDPGLGLRLIYFSYDVKMKEKGDIPEGYSVSREKKERFSLILESASTNQTSMYLCASSSTRTWNRQGAYEQFFGPGTRLTVL.

The rearrangement links TRBV24-1 to TRBJ2-1; weak D call: TRBD1 (5 bases). Per the germline V gene, CDR1 is KGHDR and CDR2 is SFDVKD. This CDR3 is 16 amino acids long. V was clipped by 4 bases and J by 0 bases, with 12 bases between them. As DNA, the CDR3 is TGTGCCACCAGTGACGTCCAGGGTCACTCCTACAATGAGCAGTTCTTC. Protein: CATSDVQGHSYNEQFF.

The chain links TRBV10-3 to TRBJ1-1; maybe TRBD1 (6 bases). Germline V gives CDR1 ENHRY, CDR2 SYGVKD. V was cut by 5 bases and J by 1 base, with 11 bases left in between. CDR3 length: 14 residues. The CDR3 DNA sequence: TGTGCCATCAGTTCCCGGGGACAGAACACTGAAGCTTTCTTT. Translating gives CAISSRGQNTEAFF.

This clone appeared a few times. The chain joins TRBV7-2 to TRBJ1-4, with a weak D call TRBD1 (6 bases). The germline V gene has CDR1 SGHTA and CDR2 FQGNSA. This CDR3 has 14 residues. Trimming pared 5 bases from V and 13 bases from J, leaving 20 bases between. The CDR3 region has the DNA TGTGCCAGCAGCCCATCAAACAGGGCTGATGGACTGTTTTTT. It codes for CASSPSNRADGLFF.

The J gene is TRBJ1-4, the V gene TRBV3-1 (or the pseudogene TRBV3-2), with D uncertain. CDR3 size: 14 residues. Trimming cost V 3 bases and J 4 bases, with 9 bases left between them. The germline V gene encodes CDR1 LGHDT and CDR2 YNNKEL (reference sequence). CDR3 in DNA: TGTGCCAGCAGCCAGCAGGCCCTTAATGAAAAACTGTTTTTT. It yields the protein CASSQQALNEKLFF.

Only a few counts were recorded for this clone. The chain has TRBV10-2 and TRBJ2-7; D possibly corresponds to TRBD2 (6 bases). The CDR3 length is 15 residues. CDR1 and CDR2 (germline): WSHSY, SAAADI. V shed 3 bases and J shed 0 bases, with 12 bases lying between them. The CDR3 nucleotides are TGCGCCAGCAGTGATTTCGGGGGTTCCTCCTACGAGCAGTACTTC. Protein product: CASSDFGGSSYEQYF.

V gene TRBV28 combines with J gene TRBJ2-7; 7 bases align to TRBD2. Germline V CDR1 and CDR2: MDHEN, SYDVKM. Trimming at V came to 3 bases and at J to 7 bases, leaving 9 bases not matched to a gene. The length of the CDR3 is 14 residues. DNA of the CDR3: TGTGCCAGCAGTTTGGGGGGGGGACCGAAGGAGCAGTACTTC. Its translation: CASSLGGGPKEQYF.

The chain couples TRBV19 to TRBJ2-1; 15 bases fit TRBD2. This CDR3 has 17 amino acids. CDR1 is LNHDA, CDR2 SQIVND, per germline (reference sequence). The ends lost 6 bases at V and 4 bases at J; junction bases unmatched: 7. The CDR3, as DNA: TGTGCCAGTAGCACGTCCGGACTAGCGGGAGGGTACAATGAGCAGTTCTTC. Translation gives CASSTSGLAGGYNEQFF.

The chain joins TRBV29-1 to TRBJ1-4; D possibly corresponds to TRBD1 (5 bases). Trimming left V 3 bases short and J 4 bases short, with 12 bases between. In germline, CDR1 is SQVTM, CDR2 ANQGSEA. The CDR3 runs 14 residues. The DNA for the CDR3 is TGCAGCGTTGACGGGCAGGGTCATAATGAAAAACTGTTTTTT. Protein product: CSVDGQGHNEKLFF.

This chain joins TRBV7-3 and TRBJ1-3, with TRBD1 matching over 7 bases. Germline CDR1 reads SGHTA; CDR2 reads FQGTGA. The J segment lost 2 bases and the V segment lost 5 bases, leaving 3 bases of the junction unmatched. The CDR3 spans 14 residues. CDR3 region: CASSLGGTGNTIYF. CDR3 bases: TGTGCCAGCAGCCTAGGGGGCACTGGAAACACCATATATTTT.

This clone occurred a few times. The chain combines TRBV9 with TRBJ1-2; 7 positions match TRBD1. CDR1 and CDR2 from the germline V gene are SGDLS and YYNGEE. V gave up 0 bases and J gave up 7 bases; unmatched junction bases: 9. The CDR3 has 15 amino acids. The chain's CDR3 is CASSVAEGAIGGYTF. The DNA of the CDR3 is TGTGCCAGCAGCGTAGCAGAGGGGGCAATAGGTGGCTACACCTTC.

This chain connects TRBV5-1 to TRBJ1-3; D might be TRBD1 (6 bases). The germline V gene has CDR1 SGHRS and CDR2 YFSETQ. The CDR3 loop spans 16 amino acids. With 2 bases removed from V and 3 bases from J, the gap between germline ends came to 15 bases. The DNA of the CDR3 is TGCGCCAGCAGCTTATCAGGGGATCTGTATGGAAACACCATATATTTT. Encoded protein: CASSLSGDLYGNTIYF.